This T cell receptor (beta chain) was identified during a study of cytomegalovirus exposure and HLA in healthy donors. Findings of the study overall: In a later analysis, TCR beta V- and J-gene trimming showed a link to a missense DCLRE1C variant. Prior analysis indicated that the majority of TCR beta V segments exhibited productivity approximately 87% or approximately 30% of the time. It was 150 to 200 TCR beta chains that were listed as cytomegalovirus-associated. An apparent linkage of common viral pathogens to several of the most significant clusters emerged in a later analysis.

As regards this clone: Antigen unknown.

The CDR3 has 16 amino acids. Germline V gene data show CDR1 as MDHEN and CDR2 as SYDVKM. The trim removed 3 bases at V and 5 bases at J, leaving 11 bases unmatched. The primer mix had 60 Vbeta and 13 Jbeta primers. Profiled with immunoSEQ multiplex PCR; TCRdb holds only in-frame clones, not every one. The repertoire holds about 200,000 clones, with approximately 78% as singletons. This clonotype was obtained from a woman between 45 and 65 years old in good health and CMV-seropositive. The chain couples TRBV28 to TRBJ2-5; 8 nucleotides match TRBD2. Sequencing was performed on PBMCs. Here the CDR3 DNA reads TGTGCCAGCAGTTTTCTCAGCGGGAGAGGGGGGGAGACCCAGTACTTC. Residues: CASSFLSGRGGETQYF.